The next 20 T cell receptor beta chains were all read from a single sample in a study of beta chain features in type 1 diabetes. Since all of the isolated RNA was reverse transcribed, expressed TCRB transcripts were what got sequenced. The table came from immunoSEQ multiplex PCR; TCRdb's copy has only in-frame clones and leaves some out. The data contain 95,000 to 150,000 clones, around 17% of them singletons. Their antigen targets remain unknown. General observations from the study: In every one of the four CD4+ subsets, TCRB CDR3s were moderately but significantly shorter in Type 1 diabetes patients.

The specimen sequenced was central memory CD4+ T cells from blood. These TCRs come from a young man with type 1 diabetes.

The chain uses TRBV5-4 and TRBJ2-3, with D possibly being TRBD2 (7 bases). The CDR3 is 16 residues long. Per germline, CDR1 SGHNT and CDR2 YYREEE (reference sequence). Trimming took 4 bases from V and 2 from J, leaving 17 bases between them. The CDR3 coding sequence is TGTGCCAGCAGCCCAGATAGGGGGGGTCTCACAGATACGCAGTATTTT. Its translation: CASSPDRGGLTDTQYF. The full variable domain, in which reference TRBV5-4 and TRBJ2-3 provide the parts outside the CDR3, is ETGVTQSPTHLIKTRGQQVTLRCSSQSGHNTVSWYQQALGQGPQFIFQYYREEENGRGNFPPRFSGLQFPNYSSELNVNALELDDSALYLCASSPDRGGLTDTQYFGPGTRLTVL.

The table lists this clone with a few counts. This chain connects TRBV7-2 to TRBJ2-5; TRBD1 agrees at 9 bases. V was clipped by 6 bases and J by 4 bases; unmatched bases: 9. The CDR3 sequence is 15 residues long. Germline lookup yields CDR1 SGHTA and CDR2 FQGNSA. CDR3 loop: CASRLTGQGGETQYF. CDR3 DNA: TGTGCCAGCAGATTGACGGGACAGGGAGGAGAGACCCAGTACTTC.

The J gene is TRBJ2-5, the V gene TRBV4-3; maybe TRBD1 (6 bases). Germline assignment: CDR1 LGHNA and CDR2 YSLEER. The CDR3 is 15 amino acids. Between the trimmed V and J ends, which lost 3 bases and 1 base, there was a span of 12 bases. CDR3 sequence reads: CASSHLTGSQETQYF. CDR3 DNA: TGCGCCAGCAGCCATCTTACAGGGTCCCAAGAGACCCAGTACTTC.

V and J are TRBV7-2 and TRBJ2-7; 13 nucleotides align to TRBD2. The CDR3 contains 16 residues. Germline loops: CDR1 SGHTA, CDR2 FQGNSA. Trimming at V came to 5 bases and at J to 5 bases, leaving 9 bases not matched to a gene. CDR3 sequence reads: CASSRRTSGGVNEQYF. Here the CDR3 DNA reads TGTGCCAGCAGCCGCCGGACTAGCGGGGGTGTGAACGAGCAGTACTTC.

This clone came up a few times. The V call is TRBV14, the J call TRBJ2-4, with D possibly being TRBD2 (5 bases). CDR3 size: 14 residues. Trimming cost V 3 bases and J 6 bases, with 12 bases left between them. Germline CDR1 is SGHDN and CDR2 is FVKESK. DNA for the CDR3: TGTGCCAGCAGCCACGCGGGCGTCTCAAACATTCAGTACTTC. The encoded protein is CASSHAGVSNIQYF.

This clone occurred a few times. This sequence joins TRBV7-8 and TRBJ2-3; 9 positions match TRBD1. The CDR3 has 11 residues. Trimming removed 3 bases from V and 11 bases from J; junction bases left unmatched: 0. Looked up from germline, CDR1 is SGHVS and CDR2 is FQNEAQ. The CDR3 loop reads CASSLGQGQYF. CDR3 in DNA: TGTGCCAGCAGCTTGGGACAGGGGCAGTATTTT. The full variable domain, with the rest looked up from reference TRBV7-8 and TRBJ2-3, is GAGVSQSPRYKVAKRGQDVALRCDPISGHVSLFWYQQALGQGPEFLTYFQNEAQLDKSGLPSDRFFAERPEGSVSTLKIQRTQQEDSAVYLCASSLGQGQYFGPGTRLTVL.

This clone was counted between two and nine times. V and J are TRBV11-2 and TRBJ2-1; 9 bases match TRBD2. Per germline, CDR1 SGHAT and CDR2 FQNNGV. After removal of 4 bases from V and 12 bases from J, the junction contained 13 bases not matched to a gene. The CDR3 totals 15 residues. The CDR3, as DNA: TGTGCCAGCAGCTCAGGGCCTAGCGGGGTACAAGGGCAGTTCTTC. This gives the protein CASSSGPSGVQGQFF.

The chain carries TRBV6-5 and TRBJ2-7; 8 bases line up with TRBD1. The germline V gene encodes CDR1 MNHEY and CDR2 SVGAGI. V lost 0 bases and J lost 2; bases outside the gene matches: 3. This CDR3 is 15 amino acids long. In nucleotides, the CDR3 is TGTGCCAGCAGTTACTCTGGGACAGGCACCTACGAGCAGTACTTC. Translation: CASSYSGTGTYEQYF.

The gene calls are TRBV11-2 and TRBJ2-7; 8 bases are shared with TRBD1. V shed 4 bases, J shed 2 bases, and the junction held 4 bases outside the gene matches. CDR3 length equals 14 residues. The V gene's germline CDR1 is SGHAT and CDR2 FQNNGV. The CDR3 DNA follows: TGTGCCAGCAGCTCCCCAGGGGGCACCTACGAGCAGTACTTC. It specifies CASSSPGGTYEQYF.

The J gene is TRBJ2-7, the V gene TRBV9; 10 bases are shared with TRBD1. The germline V gene has CDR1 SGDLS and CDR2 YYNGEE. The V gene end was trimmed by 2 bases and the J gene end by 5 bases; junction bases not matched to a gene: 10. CDR3 length equals 16 residues. CDR3 nucleotides: TGTGCCAGCAGCGTGGATCCGGGACAGGGGAACGACGAGCAGTACTTC. It is translated as CASSVDPGQGNDEQYF.

The V gene is TRBV13, the J gene TRBJ1-1; tentative D call: TRBD1 (5 bases). This CDR3 is 17 amino acids long. CDR1 and CDR2 (germline): PRHDT, FYEKMQ (reference sequence). The germline V and J ends were trimmed by 0 bases and 0 bases, with 14 bases remaining between them. This chain's CDR3 is CASSLGRQLSMNTEAFF. The CDR3 coding sequence is TGTGCCAGCAGCTTAGGTCGACAGCTGAGCATGAACACTGAAGCTTTCTTT.

The sample holds a few counts of this clone. The chain is built from TRBV27 and TRBJ1-6; TRBD1 might be the D (6 bases). The CDR3 contains 15 residues. The V gene's germline CDR1 is MNHEY and CDR2 SMNVEV (reference sequence). Trimming pared 2 bases from V and 6 bases from J, leaving 11 bases between. The CDR3 protein is CASSLARGGNSPLHF. In nucleotides, the CDR3 is TGTGCCAGCAGTTTAGCCAGGGGAGGTAATTCACCCCTCCACTTT.

Concerning this clone: A far larger clone lies a single base away; this is likely a read error. The same CDR3 also results from other DNA sequences found in this sample. The chain is built from TRBV30 and TRBJ2-6, with D perhaps TRBD1 (5 bases). CDR3 length: 13 residues. The germline gives CDR1 GTSNPN, CDR2 SVGIG (reference sequence). V lost 4 bases to trimming and J lost 3 bases, with 7 bases between them. The CDR3 sequence is CAWTGFGANVLTF. The CDR3 bases are TGTGCCTGGACAGGGTTTGGGGCCAACGTCCTGACTTTC.

The chain couples TRBV7-2 to TRBJ1-4; D gene unclear. Trimming removed 2 bases at V and 3 bases at J, with 1 base between. Germline CDR1 and CDR2: SGHTA and FQGNSA. This CDR3 region has 12 residues. The CDR3 protein is CASSLSNEKLFF. CDR3 nucleotide sequence: TGTGCCAGCAGCTTATCTAATGAAAAACTGTTTTTT.

V gene TRBV25-1 combines with J gene TRBJ2-5; D is unclear. The length of the CDR3 is 13 residues. The germline CDR1 and CDR2 sequences are MGHDK and SYGVNS. Trimming cost V 5 bases and J 4 bases, with 11 bases left between them. The CDR3 protein is CASSFKDGETQYF. CDR3 coding DNA: TGTGCCAGCAGTTTTAAGGATGGAGAGACCCAGTACTTC.

The chain joins TRBV28 to TRBJ1-2; D is ambiguous. Trimming took 5 bases from V and 8 from J, leaving 18 bases between them. Germline-derived CDR1 and CDR2 are MDHEN and SYDVKM. The CDR3 has 14 amino acids. This CDR3 is CASSPMDRLPGYTF. CDR3 in DNA: TGTGCCAGCAGTCCCATGGACCGCCTCCCGGGCTACACCTTC.

The CDR3 is CASGLTGGNSPLHF. CDR3 nucleotides: TGTGCCAGCGGACTAACAGGGGGCAATTCACCCCTCCACTTT. The genes are TRBV6-5 and TRBJ1-6; 9 positions match TRBD1. This CDR3 is built from 14 residues. Germline trimming cut 8 bases from V and 7 bases from J; bases unmatched to any gene: 6. From germline, CDR1 is MNHEY and CDR2 SVGAGI.

The J gene is TRBJ1-4, the V gene TRBV7-2; 7 bases map to TRBD1. The V and J ends lost 5 bases and 4 bases, in that order; junction bases with no gene match: 4. The CDR3 has 14 residues. In germline, CDR1 is SGHTA, CDR2 FQGNSA. The CDR3 region is CASSLTGVNEKLFF. In nucleotides, the CDR3 is TGTGCCAGCAGCCTAACAGGGGTTAATGAAAAACTGTTTTTT. The complete variable domain, with remaining parts taken from reference TRBV7-2 and TRBJ1-4, reads GAGVSQSPSNKVTEKGKDVELRCDPISGHTALYWYRQSLGQGLEFLIYFQGNSAPDKSGLPSDRFSAERTGGSVSTLTIQRTQQEDSAVYLCASSLTGVNEKLFFGSGTQLSVL.

This clone was observed a few times. The chain joins TRBV18 to TRBJ2-3; TRBD2 aligns across 11 bases. The V gene end was trimmed by 5 bases and the J gene end by 0 bases; junction bases not matched to a gene: 7. CDR3 length: 17 amino acids. From germline, CDR1 is KGHSH and CDR2 LQKENI. The CDR3 region has the DNA TGTGCCAGCTCATCGGGACTAGCGGCTTCTAGCACAGATACGCAGTATTTT. Amino acids: CASSSGLAASSTDTQYF.

This clone occurred many times. V and J are TRBV7-9 and TRBJ2-6; perhaps TRBD1 as D (5 bases). The CDR3 is 18 amino acids. Germline assignment: CDR1 SEHNR and CDR2 FQNEAQ (reference sequence). V was pared by 1 base and J by 0 bases, with 13 bases between. CDR3 residues: CASSLEPGSYSGANVLTF. CDR3 DNA: TGTGCCAGCAGCTTAGAGCCAGGGTCCTACTCTGGGGCCAACGTCCTGACTTTC.